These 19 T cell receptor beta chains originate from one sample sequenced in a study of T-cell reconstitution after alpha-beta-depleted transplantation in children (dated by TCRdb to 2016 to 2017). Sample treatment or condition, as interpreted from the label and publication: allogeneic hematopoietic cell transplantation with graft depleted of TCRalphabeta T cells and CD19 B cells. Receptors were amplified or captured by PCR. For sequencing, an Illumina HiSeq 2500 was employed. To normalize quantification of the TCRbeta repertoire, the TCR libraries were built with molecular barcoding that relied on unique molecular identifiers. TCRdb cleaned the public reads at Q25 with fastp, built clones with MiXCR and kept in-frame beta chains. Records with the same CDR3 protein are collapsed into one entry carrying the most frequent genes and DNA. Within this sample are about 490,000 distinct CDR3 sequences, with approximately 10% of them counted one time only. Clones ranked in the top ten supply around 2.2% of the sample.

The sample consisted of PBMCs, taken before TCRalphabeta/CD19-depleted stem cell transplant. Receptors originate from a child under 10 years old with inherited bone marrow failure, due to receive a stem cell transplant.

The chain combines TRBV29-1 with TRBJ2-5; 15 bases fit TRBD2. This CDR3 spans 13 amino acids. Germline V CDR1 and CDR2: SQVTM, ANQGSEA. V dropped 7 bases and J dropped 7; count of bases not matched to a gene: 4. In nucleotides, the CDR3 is TGCAGCGGGGGGGGACTAGCGGGGGGGACCCAGTACTTC. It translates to CSGGGLAGGTQYF.

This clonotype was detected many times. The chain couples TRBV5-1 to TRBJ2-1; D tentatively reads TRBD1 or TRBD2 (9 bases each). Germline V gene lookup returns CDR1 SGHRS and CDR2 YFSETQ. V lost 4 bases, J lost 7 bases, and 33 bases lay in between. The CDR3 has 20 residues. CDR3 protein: CASSHGQGSRREGPGNEQFF. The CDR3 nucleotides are TGCGCCAGCAGCCATGGACAGGGGAGTCGGCGGGAGGGCCCGGGGAATGAGCAGTTCTTC.

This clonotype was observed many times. CDR3 in DNA: TGCAGTTCTAGCGGGGGGAGCTCCTACAATGAGCAGTTCTTC. The encoded protein is CSSSGGSSYNEQFF. The chain recombines TRBV29-1 with TRBJ2-1, with TRBD2 matching 11 bases. This CDR3 has 14 residues. From germline, CDR1 is SQVTM and CDR2 ANQGSEA.

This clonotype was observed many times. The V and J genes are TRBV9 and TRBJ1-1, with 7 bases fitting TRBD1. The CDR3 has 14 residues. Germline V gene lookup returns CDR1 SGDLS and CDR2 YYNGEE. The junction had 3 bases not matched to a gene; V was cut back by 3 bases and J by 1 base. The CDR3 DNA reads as TGTGCCAGCAGCGCGTACAGGGGGAACACTGAAGCTTTCTTT. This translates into CASSAYRGNTEAFF. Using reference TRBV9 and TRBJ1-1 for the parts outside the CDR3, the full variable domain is DSGVTQTPKHLITATGQRVTLRCSPRSGDLSVYWYQQSLDQGLQFLIQYYNGEERAKGNILERFSAQQFPDLHSELNLSSLELGDSALYFCASSAYRGNTEAFFGQGTRLTVV.

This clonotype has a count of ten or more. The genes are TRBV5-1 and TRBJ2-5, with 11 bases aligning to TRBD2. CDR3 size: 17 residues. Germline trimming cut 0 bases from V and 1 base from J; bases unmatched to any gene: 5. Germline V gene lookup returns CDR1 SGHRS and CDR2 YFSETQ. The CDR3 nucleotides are TGCGCCAGCAGCTTGGGGCCTAGCGGGGGGATCCAAGAGACCCAGTACTTC. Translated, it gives CASSLGPSGGIQETQYF.

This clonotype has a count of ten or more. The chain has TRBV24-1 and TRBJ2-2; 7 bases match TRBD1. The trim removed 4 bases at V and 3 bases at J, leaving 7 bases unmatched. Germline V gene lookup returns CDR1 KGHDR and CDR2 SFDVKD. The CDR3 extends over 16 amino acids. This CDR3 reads CATSDQDRPYTGELFF. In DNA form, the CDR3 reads TGTGCCACCAGTGACCAGGACAGGCCTTACACCGGGGAGCTGTTTTTT.

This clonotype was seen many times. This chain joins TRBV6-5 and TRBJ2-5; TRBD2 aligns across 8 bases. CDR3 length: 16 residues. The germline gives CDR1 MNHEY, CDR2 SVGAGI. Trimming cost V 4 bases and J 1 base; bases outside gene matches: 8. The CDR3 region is CASSSRVAGIQETQYF. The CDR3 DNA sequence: TGTGCCAGCAGTTCGCGGGTAGCGGGAATCCAAGAGACCCAGTACTTC.

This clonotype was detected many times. The CDR3: CASSYVLPAQGGTGELFF. The CDR3 bases are TGTGCCAGCAGTTACGTATTGCCGGCACAGGGCGGGACCGGGGAGCTGTTTTTT. The rearrangement joins TRBV6-5 to TRBJ2-2, with a weak D call TRBD1 (6 bases). Germline assignment: CDR1 MNHEY and CDR2 SVGAGI. V lost 2 bases and J lost 5, with 21 bases in between. The CDR3 contains 18 residues.

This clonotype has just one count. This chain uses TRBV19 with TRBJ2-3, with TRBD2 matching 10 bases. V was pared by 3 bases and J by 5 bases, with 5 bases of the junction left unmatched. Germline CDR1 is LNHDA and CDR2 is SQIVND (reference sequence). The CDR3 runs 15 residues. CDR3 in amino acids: CASSIWLAGVDTQYF. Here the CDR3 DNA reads TGTGCCAGTAGTATCTGGCTAGCGGGAGTAGATACGCAGTATTTT. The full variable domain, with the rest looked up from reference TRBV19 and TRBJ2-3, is DGGITQSPKYLFRKEGQNVTLSCEQNLNHDAMYWYRQDPGQGLRLIYYSQIVNDFQKGDIAEGYSVSREKKESFPLTVTSAQKNPTAFYLCASSIWLAGVDTQYFGPGTRLTVL.

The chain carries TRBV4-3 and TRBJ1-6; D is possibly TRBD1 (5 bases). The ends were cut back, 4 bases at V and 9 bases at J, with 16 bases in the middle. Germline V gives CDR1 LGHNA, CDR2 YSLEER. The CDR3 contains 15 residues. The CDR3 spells CASSPSVPGSSPLHF. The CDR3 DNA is TGCGCCAGCAGCCCAAGCGTCCCAGGGTCTTCACCCCTCCACTTT.

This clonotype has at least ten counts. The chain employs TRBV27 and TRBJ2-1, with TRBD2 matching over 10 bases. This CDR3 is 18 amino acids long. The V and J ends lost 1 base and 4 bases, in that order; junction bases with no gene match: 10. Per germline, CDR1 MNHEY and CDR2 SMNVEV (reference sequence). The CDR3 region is CASSLFFRTSGAYNEQFF. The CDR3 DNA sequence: TGTGCCAGCAGTTTATTTTTCCGGACTAGCGGTGCGTACAATGAGCAGTTCTTC.

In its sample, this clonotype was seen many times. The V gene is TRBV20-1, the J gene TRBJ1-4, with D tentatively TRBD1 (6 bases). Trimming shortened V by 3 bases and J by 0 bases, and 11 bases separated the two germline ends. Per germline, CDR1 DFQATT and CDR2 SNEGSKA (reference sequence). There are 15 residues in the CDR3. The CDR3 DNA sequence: TGCAGTGCTAGTGGGGGACATGCAACTAATGAAAAACTGTTTTTT. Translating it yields CSASGGHATNEKLFF.

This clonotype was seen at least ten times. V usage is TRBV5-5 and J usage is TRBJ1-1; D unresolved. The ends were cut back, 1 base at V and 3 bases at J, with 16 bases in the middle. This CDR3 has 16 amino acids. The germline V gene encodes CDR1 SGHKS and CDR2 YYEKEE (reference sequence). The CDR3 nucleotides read TGTGCCAGCAGCTTGAGTTGGCCACGGGTACACACTGAAGCTTTCTTT. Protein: CASSLSWPRVHTEAFF.

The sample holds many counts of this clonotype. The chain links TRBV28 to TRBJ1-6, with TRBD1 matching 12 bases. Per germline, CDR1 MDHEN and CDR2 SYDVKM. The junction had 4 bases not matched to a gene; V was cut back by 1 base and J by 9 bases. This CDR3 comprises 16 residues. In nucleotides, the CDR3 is TGTGCCAGCAGTTTATTTCGGGACAGGGGGCGTTCACCCCTCCACTTT. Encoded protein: CASSLFRDRGRSPLHF.

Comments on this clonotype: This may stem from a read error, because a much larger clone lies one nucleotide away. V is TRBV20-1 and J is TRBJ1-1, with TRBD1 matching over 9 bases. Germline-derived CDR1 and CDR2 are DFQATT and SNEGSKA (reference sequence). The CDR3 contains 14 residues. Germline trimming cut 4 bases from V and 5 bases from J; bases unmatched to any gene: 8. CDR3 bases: TGCAGTGCTACTCTGGGACAGGGAGGGACTGAAGCTTTCTTT. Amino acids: CSATLGQGGTEAFF.

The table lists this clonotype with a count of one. The CDR3 protein is CASSLDYNQETQYF. In DNA, the CDR3 is TGTGCCAGCAGTTTGGACTATAACCAAGAGACCCAGTACTTC. The chain is built from TRBV12-3 or TRBV12-4 and TRBJ2-5; TRBD2 is a possible D gene (6 bases). V lost 3 bases and J lost 0, with 8 bases in between. The CDR3 is 14 amino acids.

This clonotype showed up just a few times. The CDR3 sequence: CSADFAGTGRSPLHF. CDR3 sequence (DNA): TGCAGTGCTGACTTCGCCGGGACAGGGCGGTCACCCCTCCACTTT. The chain has TRBV20-1 and TRBJ1-6, with 9 bases lining up with TRBD1. CDR3 length: 15 residues. The ends lost 5 bases at V and 10 bases at J; junction bases unmatched: 12. Germline V CDR1 and CDR2: DFQATT, SNEGSKA (reference sequence).

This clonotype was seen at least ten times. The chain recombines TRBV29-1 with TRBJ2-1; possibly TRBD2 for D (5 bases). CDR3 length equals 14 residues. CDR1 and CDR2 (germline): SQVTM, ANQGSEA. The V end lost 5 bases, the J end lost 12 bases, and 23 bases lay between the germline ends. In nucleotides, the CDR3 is TGCAGCGTTCTCTCTAGCATTTTATTCCTCGGGCAGTTCTTC. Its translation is CSVLSSILFLGQFF.

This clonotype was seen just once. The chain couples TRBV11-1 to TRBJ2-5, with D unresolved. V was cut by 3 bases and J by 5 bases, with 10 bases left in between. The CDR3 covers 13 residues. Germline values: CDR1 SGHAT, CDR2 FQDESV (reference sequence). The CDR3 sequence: CASSFSYGETQYF. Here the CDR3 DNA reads TGTGCCAGCAGCTTCTCGTATGGGGAGACCCAGTACTTC.